Listed below are T cell receptor beta chains from one sample, sequenced in a study of blood T cell repertoires in COVID-19. Produced via immunoSEQ multiplex PCR; TCRdb's table is partial and in-frame only. This table holds approximately 110,000 clones, 69% found once. Sequenced sample: peripheral blood. The receptors come from an elderly man with acute or convalescent COVID-19. The CDR3 runs from the conserved cysteine through the conserved F or W. A D gene is named only where the DNA matches it firmly. Size values are once, few and many counts, or a class for expanded clones, and some rows have none.

clone size	V gene	J gene	D gene	CDR3 protein	CDR3 DNA
many	TRBV18	TRBJ2-1	.	CASSPRGLFEQFF	TGTGCCAGCTCACCGCGGGGGCTCTTTGAGCAGTTCTTC
.	TRBV28	TRBJ1-5	.	CASSFFGISNQPQHF	TGTGCCAGCAGTTTTTTCGGTATTAGCAATCAGCCCCAGCATTTT
.	TRBV4-3	TRBJ2-5	.	CASSQGVASETQYF	TGCGCCAGCAGCCAAGGGGTAGCCTCAGAGACCCAGTACTTC
.	TRBV11-2	TRBJ2-7	TRBD2	CASSLSGRTYEQYF	TGTGCCAGCAGCTTGAGCGGGAGGACCTACGAGCAGTACTTC
.	TRBV6-5	TRBJ1-4	.	CASSYSITLSDGKLFF	TGTGCCAGCAGTTACTCGATTACCCTCAGCGACGGAAAACTGTTTTTT
once	TRBV5-6	TRBJ2-1	.	CASSWGALSDEQFF	TGTGCCAGCAGCTGGGGAGCCCTTTCAGATGAGCAGTTCTTC
.	TRBV27	TRBJ1-6	TRBD1	CASSPADRVYNSPLHF	TGTGCCAGCAGTCCCGCGGACAGGGTTTATAATTCACCCCTCCACTTT
once	TRBV21-1	TRBJ1-2	.	CASSKKTRGTGGAAFNYGYTF	TGTGCCAGCAGCAAAAAAACGAGGGGGACAGGGGGCGCGGCTTTTAACTATGGCTACACCTTC
.	TRBV30	TRBJ1-4	.	CAWSVPGGRELFF	TGTGCCTGGAGTGTCCCGGGGGGAAGGGAACTGTTTTTT
.	TRBV11-2	TRBJ2-7	TRBD1	CASSLVTGAYEQYF	TGTGCCAGCAGCTTAGTTACAGGGGCATACGAGCAGTACTTC
once	TRBV7-2	TRBJ2-3	TRBD2	CASSSQAGGTDTQYF	TGTGCCAGCAGCTCTCAAGCGGGGGGCACAGATACGCAGTATTTT
.	TRBV2	TRBJ2-5	TRBD1	CASTPRQGPRETQYF	TGTGCCAGCACTCCCAGACAGGGGCCTCGAGAGACCCAGTACTTC
once	TRBV18	TRBJ1-5	TRBD1	CASSPGTGLNQPQHF	TGTGCCAGCTCACCCGGGACAGGCCTCAATCAGCCCCAGCATTTT
.	TRBV4-3	TRBJ2-1	TRBD1	CASSQDMGQGHNEQFF	TGCGCCAGCAGCCAAGATATGGGACAGGGACACAATGAGCAGTTCTTC
.	TRBV7-5	TRBJ1-2	.	CARSCRQGANYGYTF	TGTGCCAGAAGCTGCCGACAGGGTGCTAACTATGGCTACACCTTC